This T cell receptor beta chain was found in a study of T-cell reconstitution after alpha-beta-depleted transplantation in children. It was with unique molecular identifiers that the TCRbeta library was prepared. TCRdb reprocessed the PCR reads via MiXCR and lists one record per CDR3 protein. The sample carries 210,000 or so distinct CDR3 sequences, roughly 9% recorded once. This sequence originates from a human donor who donated a stem cell graft to a child with acute lymphoblastic leukemia. Sequencing was performed on PBMCs from the stem cell graft donor, taken from the stem cell graft.

DNA of the CDR3: TGTGCCAGCAGCTTAGATCTCCCAGGGGGTAACTCCTACGAGCAGTACTTC. The encoded protein is CASSLDLPGGNSYEQYF. The V gene is TRBV11-2, the J gene TRBJ2-7; 7 positions match TRBD1. Unmatched junction bases numbered 8, after V lost 0 bases and J lost 0 bases. The CDR3 is made up of 17 amino acids. Germline CDR1 is SGHAT and CDR2 is FQNNGV.